This entry describes one TCR beta chain. This sample is part of a study of blood T cell repertoires in COVID-19. Across the study: Donors in the United States, Italy and Spain gave samples during acute or convalescent COVID-19. T cells, B-cell-depleted T cells, or PBMCs supplied cDNA or gDNA.

This CDR3 spans 12 amino acids. V dropped 4 bases and J dropped 4 bases, with 10 bases sitting between them. Germline V CDR1 and CDR2: SQVTM, ANQGSEA. Authors' analysis steps: Reference gene primers were amplified, and this amplification served to estimate nucleated cell counts. Only in-frame clones appear in the TCRdb table, and some are missing; sequencing was by immunoSEQ multiplex PCR. V and J calls and clone size are copied from that table; D and trimming were computed from the DNA. The sample consists of about 280,000 clones, about 86% of them appearing once. This receptor was obtained from a woman under 40 who had recovered from COVID-19. The specimen sequenced was peripheral blood. The gene calls are TRBV29-1 and TRBJ1-1; weak D call: TRBD1 (5 bases). This CDR3 reads CSVAGGSTEAFF. The DNA for the CDR3 is TGCAGCGTTGCCGGGGGTTCCACTGAAGCTTTCTTT.